The 30 T cell receptor beta chains reported below all come from one sample, sequenced in a study of T cells after yellow fever vaccination. TCRdb itself ran the 5' RACE reads through MiXCR, one entry per CDR3 protein. The table has some 500,000 distinct CDR3 sequences, approximately 15% seen once; the top ten hold 11% to 15%. The sample consisted of PBMCs, taken on the day of the yellow fever booster vaccination. These TCRs come from a man between 25 and 39 years old who received the YFV17D yellow fever vaccine.

This chain uses TRBV15 with TRBJ2-3; 10 bases match TRBD2. V gave up 3 bases and J gave up 2 bases; unmatched junction bases: 2. CDR3 length: 15 amino acids. Germline V gives CDR1 LNHNV, CDR2 YYDKDF (reference sequence). This CDR3 reads CATSSGLAATDTQYF. CDR3 coding DNA: TGTGCCACCAGCAGTGGACTAGCGGCCACAGATACGCAGTATTTT.

The V gene is TRBV10-3, the J gene TRBJ2-1, with D maybe TRBD1 (6 bases). The CDR3 runs to 16 residues. The V gene's germline CDR1 is ENHRY and CDR2 SYGVKD. The V gene lost 4 bases and the J gene lost 4 bases, with 17 bases spanning the gap. This CDR3 reads CAISVSRTVDYNEQFF. CDR3 bases: TGTGCCATCAGTGTTTCCCGGACAGTAGATTACAATGAGCAGTTCTTC.

This clonotype was recorded a few times. V gene TRBV20-1 combines with J gene TRBJ2-5; weak D call: TRBD1 (6 bases). V lost 3 bases and J 3 bases, leaving 8 bases between the germline ends. Germline V gene data show CDR1 as DFQATT and CDR2 as SNEGSKA (reference sequence). The CDR3 contains 12 residues. In DNA form, the CDR3 reads TGCAGTGCTAGGAGGACAGAAGAGACCCAGTACTTC. Residues: CSARRTEETQYF.

V and J are TRBV29-1 and TRBJ2-7; a possible D gene is TRBD2 (5 bases). CDR1 and CDR2 (germline): SQVTM, ANQGSEA. The CDR3 consists of 13 residues. V was cut by 5 bases and J by 1 base, with 12 bases left in between. The CDR3 protein is CSVPGSSSYEQYF. In nucleotides, the CDR3 is TGCAGCGTTCCGGGGTCTTCATCCTACGAGCAGTACTTC.

The rearrangement uses TRBV20-1 and TRBJ2-7; D gene uncertain. This CDR3 has 14 amino acids. From germline, CDR1 is DFQATT and CDR2 SNEGSKA (reference sequence). The ends were cut back, 1 base at V and 5 bases at J, with 15 bases in the middle. Here the CDR3 reads CSARVRVREDEQYF. The CDR3 DNA reads as TGCAGTGCTAGAGTCCGCGTTAGGGAAGACGAGCAGTACTTC.

This clonotype has a count of ten or more. This chain links TRBV3-1 with TRBJ1-5; D may be TRBD1 (5 bases). Looked up from germline, CDR1 is LGHDT and CDR2 is YNNKEL (reference sequence). Deletions cut 3 bases from V and 10 bases from J, with 13 bases between. CDR3 length: 13 residues. CDR3 region: CASSQGRDPPQHF. DNA for the CDR3: TGTGCCAGCAGCCAGGGACGGGATCCACCCCAGCATTTT.

This clonotype came up a few times. This chain uses TRBV6-5 with TRBJ2-1, with D possibly matching TRBD1 (6 bases). V lost 4 bases to trimming and J lost 8 bases, with 12 bases between them. The CDR3 runs 13 residues. The V gene's germline CDR1 is MNHEY and CDR2 SVGAGI. CDR3 region: CASSSTGYDEQFF. The CDR3 nucleotides read TGTGCCAGCAGTTCAACAGGGTACGATGAGCAGTTCTTC.

This clonotype has only a few counts. This chain uses TRBV7-2 with TRBJ2-3; D is uncertain. This CDR3 has 17 amino acids. V lost 4 bases and J 3 bases, leaving 20 bases between the germline ends. Germline V gives CDR1 SGHTA, CDR2 FQGNSA. This CDR3 reads CASSSISFEAETDTQYF. CDR3 nucleotide sequence: TGTGCCAGCAGCTCCATCTCTTTTGAGGCGGAAACAGATACGCAGTATTTT.

This clonotype turned up a few times. This chain uses TRBV5-1 with TRBJ2-5, with a weak D call TRBD1 (6 bases). V was pared by 0 bases and J by 5 bases, with 14 bases between. The CDR3 is 15 amino acids. The V gene's germline CDR1 is SGHRS and CDR2 YFSETQ. The CDR3 protein is CASSLAGRGGETQYF. As DNA, the CDR3 is TGCGCCAGCAGCTTGGCCGGCAGGGGCGGGGAGACCCAGTACTTC. Full variable domain (outside the CDR3, taken from reference TRBV5-1 and TRBJ2-5): KAGVTQTPRYLIKTRGQQVTLSCSPISGHRSVSWYQQTPGQGLQFLFEYFSETQRNKGNFPGRFSGRQFSNSRSEMNVSTLELGDSALYLCASSLAGRGGETQYFGPGTRLLVL.

V gene TRBV3-1 combines with J gene TRBJ1-4; the D is unclear. The CDR3 is 16 amino acids. Germline V lookup: CDR1 LGHDT, CDR2 YNNKEL (reference sequence). Trimming shortened V by 1 base and J by 2 bases, and 11 bases separated the two germline ends. The CDR3 DNA reads TGTGCCAGCAGCCAAGCGACCAGGCAGACTAATGAAAAACTGTTTTTT. Translation: CASSQATRQTNEKLFF.

This clonotype has ten or more counts. The chain couples TRBV20-1 to TRBJ2-1; D could derive from TRBD1 or TRBD2 (6 bases each). This CDR3 has 13 amino acids. Germline V gene data show CDR1 as DFQATT and CDR2 as SNEGSKA (reference sequence). The V end lost 3 bases, the J end lost 10 bases, and 16 bases lay between the germline ends. For the CDR3, the DNA is TGCAGTGCTAGCGACTGGGGGGCCAGAGAGCAGTTCTTC. Residues: CSASDWGAREQFF.

This clonotype has only a few counts. V usage is TRBV6-1 and J usage is TRBJ2-3; 9 nucleotides match TRBD2. The V and J ends lost 6 bases and 6 bases, in that order; junction bases with no gene match: 16. The germline V gene encodes CDR1 MNHNS and CDR2 SASEGT. This CDR3 has 17 residues. The CDR3 here is CASRPLGTSWSVDTQYF. CDR3 bases: TGTGCCAGCAGACCGCTCGGGACTAGCTGGAGCGTCGATACGCAGTATTTT.

The chain employs TRBV7-9 and TRBJ2-7, with D possibly TRBD2 on 6 matching bases. The CDR3 is made up of 14 amino acids. Trimming removed 1 base from V and 6 bases from J, with 13 bases in between. Germline V gives CDR1 SEHNR, CDR2 FQNEAQ (reference sequence). CDR3 residues: CASSLVVFGSEQYF. CDR3 in DNA: TGTGCCAGCAGCTTAGTTGTGTTCGGGAGCGAGCAGTACTTC.

This chain joins TRBV20-1 and TRBJ2-7; 12 bases line up with TRBD2. This CDR3 region has 14 residues. V dropped 6 bases and J dropped 3; count of bases not matched to a gene: 6. Germline V gene sequence: CDR1 DFQATT, CDR2 SNEGSKA (reference sequence). The CDR3 is CSAKRLAGVYEQYF. The DNA of the CDR3 is TGCAGTGCCAAAAGACTAGCGGGAGTCTACGAGCAGTACTTC.

The chain carries TRBV11-2 and TRBJ2-1; 10 bases are shared with TRBD2. CDR1 and CDR2 (germline): SGHAT, FQNNGV. With 7 bases clipped from V and 10 bases from J, the junction kept 10 bases outside the gene matches. This CDR3 contains 14 residues. The CDR3 here is CASTQAGGLIEQFF. As DNA, the CDR3 is TGTGCCAGCACCCAAGCGGGGGGGTTGATCGAGCAGTTCTTC.

This clonotype was counted between two and nine times. The rearrangement links TRBV12-3 or TRBV12-4 to TRBJ2-1; 8 nucleotides match TRBD2. The J segment lost 5 bases and the V segment lost 5 bases, leaving 5 bases of the junction unmatched. This CDR3 spans 14 amino acids. CDR3 sequence (DNA): TGTGCCAGCAGTCTTAGCGGGACTAACAATGAGCAGTTCTTC. It is translated as CASSLSGTNNEQFF.

V is TRBV9 and J is TRBJ1-1, with D maybe TRBD1 (5 bases). The germline CDR1 and CDR2 sequences are SGDLS and YYNGEE. The CDR3 length is 13 residues. V was shortened by 0 bases and J by 7 bases, with 10 bases between the two germline ends. The CDR3 region has the DNA TGTGCCAGCAGCGTAGGCCCAGGGCGTGAAGCTTTCTTT. Protein product: CASSVGPGREAFF.

This clonotype was counted a few times. The chain has TRBV7-8 and TRBJ2-3; 8 bases align to TRBD1. Per germline, CDR1 SGHVS and CDR2 FQNEAQ. J gave up 2 bases and V 3 bases, and 4 bases lay outside the gene matches. The CDR3 spans 15 residues. Here the CDR3 reads CASSFTGGYTDTQYF. CDR3 DNA sequence: TGTGCCAGCAGCTTTACAGGGGGATACACAGATACGCAGTATTTT.

CDR3 amino acids: CASSQTRDLPYEQYF. The CDR3 nucleotides read TGTGCCAGCAGCCAAACCCGGGACTTACCCTACGAGCAGTACTTC. J is TRBJ2-7 and V is TRBV3-1, with a possible D match to TRBD2 (6 bases). CDR3 length equals 15 residues. CDR1 is LGHDT and CDR2 is YNNKEL in the germline V gene (reference sequence). V was trimmed by 2 bases and J by 2 bases, leaving 13 bases between them.

This clonotype was seen more than once but under ten times. This rearrangement joins TRBV6-2 or TRBV6-3 to TRBJ2-2; 9 bases fit TRBD1. Germline V gene lookup returns CDR1 MNHEY and CDR2 SVGEGT. There are 15 residues in the CDR3. The V and J ends lost 6 bases and 6 bases, in that order; junction bases with no gene match: 8. The CDR3 reads CASSNRDRVPGELFF. The CDR3 DNA sequence: TGTGCCAGCAGCAACAGGGACAGGGTCCCCGGGGAGCTGTTTTTT.

The rearrangement uses TRBV20-1 and TRBJ2-5, with 8 bases matching TRBD2. Germline V gene sequence: CDR1 DFQATT, CDR2 SNEGSKA (reference sequence). This CDR3 comprises 14 residues. V gave up 1 base and J gave up 5 bases; unmatched junction bases: 6. The chain's CDR3 is CSARGKREWETQYF. The CDR3 coding sequence is TGCAGTGCTAGAGGGAAGCGGGAGTGGGAGACCCAGTACTTC.

Only a few counts were recorded for this clonotype. This chain joins TRBV7-2 and TRBJ1-2; tentatively, D is TRBD1 (5 bases). The germline V gene encodes CDR1 SGHTA and CDR2 FQGNSA. V was pared by 5 bases and J by 10 bases, with 17 bases between. The CDR3 is made up of 13 amino acids. In nucleotides, the CDR3 is TGTGCCAGCAGCCCGGACTCTGGACATTACTACACCTTC. This translates into CASSPDSGHYYTF. Based on the CDR3 plus reference TRBV7-2 and TRBJ1-2, the full variable domain is GAGVSQSPSNKVTEKGKDVELRCDPISGHTALYWYRQSLGQGLEFLIYFQGNSAPDKSGLPSDRFSAERTGGSVSTLTIQRTQQEDSAVYLCASSPDSGHYYTFGSGTRLTVV.

This clonotype appeared a few times. The V gene is TRBV2, the J gene TRBJ2-3; D remains ambiguous. Germline-derived CDR1 and CDR2 are SNHLY and FYNNEI. The length of the CDR3 is 15 residues. Trimming took off 1 base at V and 8 bases at J, with 16 bases between the two ends. CDR3 sequence: CASSEGSDGRGTQYF. CDR3 nucleotides: TGTGCCAGCAGTGAAGGAAGCGACGGGCGCGGTACGCAGTATTTT.

This rearrangement joins TRBV20-1 to TRBJ2-3; 8 bases match TRBD2. This CDR3 region has 16 residues. Trimming removed 0 bases from V and 0 bases from J; junction bases left unmatched: 5. CDR1 DFQATT and CDR2 SNEGSKA come from the germline V gene (reference sequence). The CDR3 protein is CSARDLLAESTDTQYF. In nucleotides, the CDR3 is TGCAGTGCTAGAGATCTACTAGCGGAGAGCACAGATACGCAGTATTTT.

The table lists this clonotype with a few counts. This rearrangement joins TRBV7-9 to TRBJ1-1; unclear D gene. The CDR3 extends over 13 amino acids. Trimming left V 5 bases short and J 4 bases short, with 11 bases between. Germline V lookup: CDR1 SEHNR, CDR2 FQNEAQ (reference sequence). DNA for the CDR3: TGTGCCAGCAGCCCCCGAATGGGCACTGAAGCTTTCTTT. Translated, it gives CASSPRMGTEAFF.

This clonotype was picked up a small number of times. V gene TRBV4-1 combines with J gene TRBJ2-3; 9 bases map to TRBD2. The length of the CDR3 is 15 residues. V was pared by 1 base and J by 4 bases, with 3 bases of the junction left unmatched. Germline assignment: CDR1 MGHRA and CDR2 YSYEKL. The CDR3 is CASSQASGRSDTQYF. The DNA for the CDR3 is TGCGCCAGCAGCCAAGCCAGCGGGAGGTCAGATACGCAGTATTTT.

This clonotype was seen only a few times. The gene calls are TRBV29-1 and TRBJ2-7; the match to TRBD1 covers 9 bases. Trimming at V came to 4 bases and at J to 6 bases, leaving 7 bases not matched to a gene. CDR1 and CDR2 (germline): SQVTM, ANQGSEA. This CDR3 is 13 amino acids long. The CDR3 sequence: CSVGGTGFPEQYF. The CDR3 coding sequence is TGCAGCGTTGGGGGGACAGGGTTTCCCGAGCAGTACTTC.

This chain joins TRBV27 and TRBJ2-1; D unclear. CDR1 MNHEY and CDR2 SMNVEV come from the germline V gene (reference sequence). The V and J ends lost 3 bases and 6 bases respectively, with 9 bases between them. This CDR3 spans 13 amino acids. CDR3 coding DNA: TGTGCCAGCAGTTTGACACTGGGCAATGAGCAGTTCTTC. Translated, it gives CASSLTLGNEQFF.

The rearrangement joins TRBV10-3 to TRBJ1-5; D perhaps matches TRBD1 (5 bases). The CDR3 has 15 residues. Trimming took 4 bases from V and 5 from J, leaving 15 bases between them. Germline V gene sequence: CDR1 ENHRY, CDR2 SYGVKD. CDR3 loop: CAISGGVRDDQPQHF. CDR3 DNA sequence: TGTGCCATCAGTGGGGGGGTACGAGACGATCAGCCCCAGCATTTT.

This clonotype was seen only a few times. J is TRBJ2-6 and V is TRBV9; D gene ambiguous. The germline V gene has CDR1 SGDLS and CDR2 YYNGEE. The CDR3 contains 17 residues. Trimming stripped 4 bases from V and 0 bases from J, with 14 bases between. The CDR3 nucleotides read TGTGCCAGCAGCTCCCCCCAGAGGAGCTCTGGGGCCAACGTCCTGACTTTC. Its protein product is CASSSPQRSSGANVLTF.